These T cell receptor beta chains were read from a single sample in a study of T cell repertoires in cytomegalovirus infection. TCRdb redid the calling of the reads with MiXCR, one entry per CDR3 protein. This repertoire shows around 630,000 distinct CDR3 sequences, 24% found once; its top ten account for 7% to 9%. The sample taken for sequencing was CD8+ T cells from PBMCs. Receptors originate from a human donor in good health (CMV status not recorded). Some clones in this sample may be carry-over from other donors' samples. Both conserved end residues are part of each CDR3. The D gene is left open where the match is weak. Clone size is not always given. Where it is, it says once, few, many or a class for expanded clones.

d_gene: NA
v_gene: TRBV29-1
j_gene: TRBJ2-1
abundance: NA
CDR3aa: CSVEVWNEQFF
CDR3nt: TGCAGCGTTGAAGTTTGGAATGAGCAGTTCTTC

d_gene: NA
v_gene: TRBV24-1
j_gene: TRBJ2-3
abundance: many
CDR3aa: CATSDSRLRTNTQYF
CDR3nt: TGTGCCACCAGTGATTCTCGACTACGCACGAATACGCAGTATTTT

d_gene: TRBD2
v_gene: TRBV9
j_gene: TRBJ2-7
abundance: NA
CDR3aa: CASSAGGGASYEQYF
CDR3nt: TGTGCCAGCAGCGCGGGAGGGGGGGCTTCCTACGAGCAGTACTTC

d_gene: NA
v_gene: TRBV7-9
j_gene: TRBJ1-5
abundance: NA
CDR3aa: CASSLAYEGDYQPQHF
CDR3nt: TGTGCCAGCAGCTTAGCCTACGAAGGGGATTATCAGCCCCAGCATTTT

d_gene: NA
v_gene: TRBV27
j_gene: TRBJ2-2
abundance: many
CDR3aa: CASSYNTGELFF
CDR3nt: TGTGCCAGCAGTTATAACACCGGGGAGCTGTTTTTT

d_gene: TRBD2
v_gene: TRBV28
j_gene: TRBJ2-5
abundance: NA
CDR3aa: CASVPDGGRGETQYF
CDR3nt: TGTGCCAGCGTCCCCGATGGCGGGCGGGGGGAGACCCAGTACTTC

d_gene: NA
v_gene: TRBV4-2
j_gene: TRBJ2-3
abundance: few
CDR3aa: CASSQESSVKATDTQYF
CDR3nt: TGTGCCAGCAGCCAAGAGTCTAGCGTTAAAGCAACAGATACGCAGTATTTT

d_gene: TRBD1
v_gene: TRBV5-4
j_gene: TRBJ2-2
abundance: NA
CDR3aa: CASSTKGGLRELFF
CDR3nt: TGTGCCAGCAGCACCAAAGGGGGCCTTAGGGAGCTGTTTTTT

d_gene: NA
v_gene: TRBV7-2
j_gene: TRBJ1-2
abundance: many
CDR3aa: CASSRAVRGYTF
CDR3nt: TGTGCCAGCAGCAGAGCAGTGCGGGGCTACACCTTC

d_gene: NA
v_gene: TRBV6-5
j_gene: TRBJ1-5
abundance: few
CDR3aa: CASSYSSSYQPQHF
CDR3nt: TGTGCCAGCAGTTACTCGAGTTCGTATCAGCCCCAGCATTTT

d_gene: TRBD2
v_gene: TRBV20-1
j_gene: TRBJ2-1
abundance: many
CDR3aa: CSARDPLTSGSYNEQFF
CDR3nt: TGCAGTGCTAGAGATCCCCTTACTAGCGGGAGTTACAATGAGCAGTTCTTC

d_gene: TRBD1
v_gene: TRBV15
j_gene: TRBJ1-5
abundance: NA
CDR3aa: CATSRDLSGDRGSGNQPQHF
CDR3nt: TGTGCCACCAGCAGAGATCTCTCGGGGGACAGGGGTTCTGGCAATCAGCCCCAGCATTTT

d_gene: TRBD2
v_gene: TRBV5-5
j_gene: TRBJ2-3
abundance: NA
CDR3aa: CASSLEWRGAADTQYF
CDR3nt: TGTGCCAGCAGCTTGGAGTGGCGGGGGGCCGCAGATACGCAGTATTTT